This T cell receptor (beta chain) was captured in a study of spatial heterogeneity in lung cancer. Turning to the study itself: The follow-up PBMC samples were sequenced whenever they were available. The median time to follow-up was around 24 months after resection. Notes on the study in general: Among blood samples, ubiquitous expanded tumor TCRs appeared more at resection than at follow-up.

This sample's time point: blood at routine non-recurrence follow-up after resection. Unsorted whole RNA of tumor, nontumor lung or frozen PBMC was sequenced. Unique molecular identifiers, one per molecule, were present on every TCR cDNA molecule. TCRdb passed the 5' RACE reads through MiXCR, listing each CDR3 protein once. The data show about 120,000 distinct CDR3 sequences, 9% to 15% seen once. This clonotype was observed a handful of times. As yet, its antigen is unknown. The CDR3 is 13 residues long. Germline CDR1 is SGHAT and CDR2 is FQDESV (reference sequence). V was pared by 11 bases and J by 6 bases, with 19 bases between.

The TCR originated in a male donor with early-stage non-small cell lung cancer. The sequenced sample was PBMCs, obtained at follow-up. The gene calls are TRBV11-1 and TRBJ1-2; D is unresolved. The CDR3 DNA reads TGTGCCGACGAGAGGAGGCGGGGTGATGGCTACACCTTC. As protein: CADERRRGDGYTF.